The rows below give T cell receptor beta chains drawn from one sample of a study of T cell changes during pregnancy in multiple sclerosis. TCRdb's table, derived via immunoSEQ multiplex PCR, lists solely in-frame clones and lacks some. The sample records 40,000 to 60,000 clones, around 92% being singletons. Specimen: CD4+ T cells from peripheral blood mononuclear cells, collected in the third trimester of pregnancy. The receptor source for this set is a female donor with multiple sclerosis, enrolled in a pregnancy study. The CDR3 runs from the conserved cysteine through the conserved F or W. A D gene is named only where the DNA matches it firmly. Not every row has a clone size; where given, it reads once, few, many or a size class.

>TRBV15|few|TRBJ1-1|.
CATGGERGRGTFF
TGTGCCACTGGGGGGGAGCGGGGGCGCGGAACTTTCTTT
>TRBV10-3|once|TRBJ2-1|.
CAISVGGDRDEQFF
TGTGCCATCAGTGTAGGGGGAGATCGCGATGAGCAGTTCTTC
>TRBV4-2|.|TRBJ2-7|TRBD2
CASSHTSGGPGYEQYF
TGTGCCAGCAGCCACACCTCGGGAGGGCCGGGATACGAGCAGTACTTC
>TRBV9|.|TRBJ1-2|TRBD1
CASSPHISTGGTYGYTF
TGTGCCAGCAGCCCTCATATCTCGACAGGGGGCACCTATGGCTACACCTTC
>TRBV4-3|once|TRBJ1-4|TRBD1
CASSQRDRGRLATNEKLFF
TGCGCCAGCAGCCAGCGGGACAGGGGGCGTCTTGCAACTAATGAAAAACTGTTTTTT
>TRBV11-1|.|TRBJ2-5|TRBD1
CASSFRTGGPVFETQYF
TGTGCCAGCAGCTTCCGGACAGGGGGCCCAGTTTTCGAGACCCAGTACTTC
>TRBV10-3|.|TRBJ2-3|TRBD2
CAISEKASGLGGRMDTQYF
TGTGCCATCAGTGAGAAGGCTAGCGGCCTTGGGGGGAGGATGGATACGCAGTATTTT
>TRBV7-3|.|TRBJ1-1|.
CASSLTWTEEAFF
TGTGCCAGCAGCTTAACTTGGACAGAAGAAGCTTTCTTT
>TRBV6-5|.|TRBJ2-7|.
CASSYTGDYEQYF
TGTGCCAGCAGTTACACCGGAGATTACGAGCAGTACTTC
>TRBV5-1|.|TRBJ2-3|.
CASSLAGVGDTQYF
TGCGCCAGCAGTCTGGCCGGGGTTGGAGATACGCAGTATTTT
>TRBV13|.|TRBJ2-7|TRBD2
CASSWTSGSYEQYF
TGTGCCAGCAGTTGGACTAGCGGGAGCTACGAGCAGTACTTC
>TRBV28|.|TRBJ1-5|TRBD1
CASRAGTGPQPQHF
TGTGCCAGCCGAGCCGGGACAGGGCCCCAGCCCCAGCATTTT
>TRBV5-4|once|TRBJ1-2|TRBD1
CASSLGTGQGYTF
TGTGCCAGCAGCTTGGGGACAGGGCAGGGCTACACCTTC
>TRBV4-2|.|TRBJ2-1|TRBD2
CASSQDLRGAPYNEQFF
TGTGCCAGCAGCCAAGATTTGCGGGGGGCCCCCTACAATGAGCAGTTCTTC
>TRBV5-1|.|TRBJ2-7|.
CASSLRDTYEQYF
TGCGCCAGCAGCTTGAGGGACACCTACGAGCAGTACTTC
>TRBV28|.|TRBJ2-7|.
CASSSPTVSYEQYF
TGTGCCAGCAGTTCCCCCACAGTCTCCTACGAGCAGTACTTC
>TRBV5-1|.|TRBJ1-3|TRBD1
CASSLTGASGNTIYF
TGCGCCAGCAGCCTGACAGGGGCCTCTGGAAACACCATATATTTT
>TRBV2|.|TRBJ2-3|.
CASSVRHPSGDTQYF
TGTGCCAGCAGTGTCCGACACCCCTCGGGGGATACGCAGTATTTT
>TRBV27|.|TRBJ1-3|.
CASSRDSSSGNTIYF
TGTGCCAGCAGTAGGGACTCTAGCTCTGGAAACACCATATATTTT
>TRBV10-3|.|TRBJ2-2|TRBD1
CAITNRGGLSNTGELFF
TGTGCCATCACCAACAGGGGTGGGCTATCGAACACCGGGGAGCTGTTTTTT
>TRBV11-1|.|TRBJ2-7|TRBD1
CASSLGQGPYEQYF
TGTGCCAGCAGCTTAGGACAGGGGCCCTACGAGCAGTACTTC
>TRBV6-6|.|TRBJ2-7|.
CASMRGVGSPYEQYF
TGTGCCAGCATGAGAGGTGTAGGCAGCCCCTACGAGCAGTACTTC
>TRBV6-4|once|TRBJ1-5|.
CASSVGPDSGQPQHF
TGTGCCAGCAGTGTTGGACCCGATTCGGGACAGCCCCAGCATTTT
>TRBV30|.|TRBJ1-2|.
CAWSIGASSYGYTF
TGTGCCTGGAGTATAGGGGCTTCTAGCTATGGCTACACCTTC
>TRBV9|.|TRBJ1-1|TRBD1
CASSVAAGGNTEAFF
TGTGCCAGCAGCGTAGCGGCAGGGGGGAACACTGAAGCTTTCTTT
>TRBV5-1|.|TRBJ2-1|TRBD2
CASSGGTTPSYNEQFF
TGCGCCAGCAGCGGTGGGACTACTCCTTCCTACAATGAGCAGTTCTTC
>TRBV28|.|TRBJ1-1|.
CASSLLSGEAFF
TGTGCCAGCAGTTTACTGTCAGGTGAAGCTTTCTTT
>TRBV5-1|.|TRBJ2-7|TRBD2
CASSFLAGGFYEQYF
TGCGCCAGCAGCTTTTTAGCGGGAGGGTTCTACGAGCAGTACTTC
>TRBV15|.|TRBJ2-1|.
CATSTDPTSLHEQFF
TGTGCCACCAGCACCGACCCGACTAGTCTCCATGAGCAGTTCTTC